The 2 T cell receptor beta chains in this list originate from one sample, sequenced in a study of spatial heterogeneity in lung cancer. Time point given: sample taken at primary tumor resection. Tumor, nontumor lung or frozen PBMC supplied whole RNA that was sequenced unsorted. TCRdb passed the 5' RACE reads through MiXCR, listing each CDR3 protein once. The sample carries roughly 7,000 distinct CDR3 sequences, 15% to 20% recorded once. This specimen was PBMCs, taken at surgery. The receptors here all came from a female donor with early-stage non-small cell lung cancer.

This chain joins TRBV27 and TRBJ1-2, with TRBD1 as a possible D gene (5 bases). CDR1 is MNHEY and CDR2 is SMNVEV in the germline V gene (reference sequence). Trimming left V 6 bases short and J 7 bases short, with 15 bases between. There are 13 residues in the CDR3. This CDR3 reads CASRSGTLGGYTF. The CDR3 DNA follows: TGTGCCAGCAGATCAGGGACTTTGGGTGGCTACACCTTC.

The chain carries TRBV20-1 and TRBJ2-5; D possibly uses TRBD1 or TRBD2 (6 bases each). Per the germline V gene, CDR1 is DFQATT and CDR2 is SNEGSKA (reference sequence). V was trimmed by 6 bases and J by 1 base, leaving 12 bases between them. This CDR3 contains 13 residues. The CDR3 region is CSADRGPQETQYF. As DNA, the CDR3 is TGCAGTGCCGATCGGGGGCCCCAAGAGACCCAGTACTTC.